This TCR beta chain was sequenced for a study of T cells in Graves' hyperthyroidism and ophthalmopathy. Study-wide results and caveats: The model identified upcoming ophthalmopathy a median approximately six months ahead of onset.

The investigators amplified TCR beta CDR3 regions from RNA transcripts. The HTBI primer set served for first-round RT-PCR of the TCR CDR3. Each CDR3 protein is one row after TCRdb ran MiXCR on the multiplex PCR reads. The profile shows hundreds of thousands of distinct CDR3 sequences, over 12% of them singletons. On this clonotype itself: The antigen remains unidentified.

The TCR originated in a man aged 50 to 59 with Graves' ophthalmopathy. The sample comprised blood.

CDR3 loop: CASSSLGLADETQYF. CDR3 coding DNA: TGTGCCAGCAGCAGTTTGGGACTAGCGGACGAGACCCAGTACTTC. The chain has TRBV27 and TRBJ2-5; 11 bases agree with TRBD2. The CDR3 consists of 15 residues. Losses at the gene ends were 6 bases for V and 5 bases for J; bases not matched to a gene: 8. The germline V gene has CDR1 MNHEY and CDR2 SMNVEV (reference sequence).